The 23 T cell receptor beta chains in this list originate from one sample, sequenced in a study of blood T cells in healthy people across ages. A second PCR of 7 to 11 cycles used a sample-barcoded 5' primer and a J-beta primer mix. MiXCR, applied by TCRdb to the 5' RACE reads, yields one record per CDR3 protein. The profile covers about 1.7 million distinct CDR3 sequences, with approximately 30% appearing a single time and about 7.7% taken by the ten largest. Material: blood. The receptors were sampled from a young woman in good health.

This chain joins TRBV28 and TRBJ2-7, with 15 bases identical to TRBD2. The CDR3 consists of 15 residues. The ends lost 5 bases at V and 10 bases at J; junction bases unmatched: 9. Germline assignment: CDR1 MDHEN and CDR2 SYDVKM. DNA of the CDR3: TGTGCCAGCAGTCCGTCGGGGGGACTAGCGGGAGGACAGTACTTC. Its translation is CASSPSGGLAGGQYF. Combining the CDR3 with reference TRBV28 and TRBJ2-7 gives the whole variable domain DVKVTQSSRYLVKRTGEKVFLECVQDMDHENMFWYRQDPGLGLRLIYFSYDVKMKEKGDIPEGYSVSREKKERFSLILESASTNQTSMYLCASSPSGGLAGGQYFGPGTRLTVT.

The chain links TRBV28 to TRBJ2-5, with a weak D call TRBD1 (6 bases). CDR3 length: 14 residues. Trimming cost V 7 bases and J 2 bases, with 14 bases left between them. Germline lookup yields CDR1 MDHEN and CDR2 SYDVKM. CDR3 region: CASTAYRVQETQYF. The DNA for the CDR3 is TGTGCCAGCACCGCTTACAGGGTACAAGAGACCCAGTACTTC.

This clonotype was seen many times. The CDR3 region is CASSLVAGYEQYF. The DNA for the CDR3 is TGTGCCAGCAGCTTAGTCGCGGGCTACGAGCAGTACTTC. The chain couples TRBV7-2 to TRBJ2-7; weak D call: TRBD2 (5 bases). The V end was cut by 1 base, the J end by 3 bases, with 7 bases between. Germline values: CDR1 SGHTA, CDR2 FQGNSA. This CDR3 region has 13 residues.

In the case of this clonotype: A much larger clone sits a single nucleotide away, making a read error possible. The rearrangement uses TRBV20-1 and TRBJ2-1; 12 bases agree with TRBD2. Germline V gene data show CDR1 as DFQATT and CDR2 as SNEGSKA (reference sequence). This CDR3 has 15 residues. For the CDR3, the DNA is TGCAGTGCTCCTAGCGGGGGGGCTACCCCAAATGAGCGGTTCTTC. This codes for CSAPSGGATPNERFF.

On this clonotype itself: One end of the junction is discordant with germline, which a read error may explain. The rearrangement links TRBV24-1 to TRBJ2-1; D call uncertain. The V gene's germline CDR1 is KGHDR and CDR2 SFDVKD. The CDR3 loop spans 13 amino acids. CDR3 nucleotides: TGTGCCACCAGTGGCACTACCAACAATGAGCGGTTCTTC. This gives the protein CATSGTTNNERFF.

This chain joins TRBV12-3 or TRBV12-4 and TRBJ1-3; D uncertain. Deletions cut 5 bases from V and 0 bases from J, with 8 bases between. The CDR3 is 14 amino acids. The CDR3 coding sequence is TGTGCCAGCAGTCTCTACAACTCTGGAAACACCATATATTTT. Translated, it gives CASSLYNSGNTIYF.

This clonotype was seen only a few times. V usage is TRBV5-1 and J usage is TRBJ1-1, with 9 positions matching TRBD1. CDR1 and CDR2 (germline): SGHRS, YFSETQ. V gave up 3 bases and J gave up 6 bases; unmatched junction bases: 3. CDR3 size: 13 residues. The CDR3 DNA is TGCGCCAGCAGCTACAGGGGGCCGGCTGAAGCTTTCTTT. Amino acids: CASSYRGPAEAFF.

This chain connects TRBV29-1 to TRBJ2-7; D gene unclear. Matching the DNA end better, TRBJ2-5 makes the J call doubtful. The germline V gene has CDR1 SQVTM and CDR2 ANQGSEA. There are 16 residues in the CDR3. CDR3: CSVEDLTPGRRETQYF. The DNA for the CDR3 is TGCAGCGTTGAAGATTTAACTCCGGGCAGAAGAGAGACCCAGTACTTC.

A word on this clonotype: Possible read error: a much larger clone is one base away. The V gene is TRBV25-1, the J gene TRBJ2-5; unclear D gene. In germline, CDR1 is MGHDK, CDR2 SYGVNS. This CDR3 is 14 amino acids long. V gave up 3 bases and J gave up 11 bases, with 19 bases separating them. The DNA for the CDR3 is TGTGCCAGCAGTGACGATACAGATCCTCACGGGCAGTACTTC. It yields the protein CASSDDTDPHGQYF.

Remarks on this clonotype: A much bigger clone sits one base away, suggesting this may be a read error. The chain links TRBV12-3 or TRBV12-4 to TRBJ1-4; D gene unclear. The CDR3 has 11 amino acids. Trimming removed 6 bases from V and 10 bases from J, with 9 bases in between. The CDR3 DNA is TGTGCCAGCAGCTTAAGGGTAAAACTGTTTTTT. Translating it yields CASSLRVKLFF.

The chain recombines TRBV12-3 or TRBV12-4 with TRBJ1-4; TRBD1 aligns across 8 bases. V shed 6 bases and J 8 bases; nucleotides not matched to a gene: 11. This CDR3 comprises 15 residues. This CDR3 reads CASSPGQGSREKLFF. The CDR3 coding sequence is TGTGCCAGCAGCCCCGGACAGGGTTCGAGAGAAAAACTGTTTTTT.

V usage is TRBV25-1 and J usage is TRBJ1-3; D gene unclear. The CDR3 has 15 residues. In germline, CDR1 is MGHDK, CDR2 SYGVNS. V was shortened by 1 base and J by 0 bases, with 7 bases between the two germline ends. CDR3 loop: CASSESVNSGNTIYF. The CDR3 DNA is TGTGCCAGCAGTGAATCCGTTAACTCTGGAAACACCATATATTTT.

The chain carries TRBV6-6 and TRBJ2-1, with 10 nucleotides matching TRBD1. The V gene end was trimmed by 6 bases and the J gene end by 13 bases; junction bases not matched to a gene: 12. CDR3 size: 14 residues. Germline values: CDR1 MNHNY, CDR2 SVGAGI (reference sequence). The CDR3 here is CASSRDRGFETQFF. Here the CDR3 DNA reads TGTGCCAGCAGCCGGGACAGGGGATTTGAGACCCAGTTCTTC.

The rearrangement joins TRBV29-1 to TRBJ2-3; 10 bases fit TRBD2. Germline trimming cut 4 bases from V and 4 bases from J; bases unmatched to any gene: 8. Germline V gene sequence: CDR1 SQVTM, CDR2 ANQGSEA. This CDR3 spans 15 amino acids. CDR3 nucleotide sequence: TGCAGCGTTGCCCCTAGCGGGAGAGGGGCAGATACGCAGTATTTT. It translates to CSVAPSGRGADTQYF.

This clonotype has at least ten counts. This chain uses TRBV6-5 with TRBJ2-2; the D gene is possibly TRBD1 (6 bases). Germline CDR1 MNHEY, CDR2 SVGAGI. V shed 5 bases and J shed 5 bases, with 6 bases lying between them. The CDR3 consists of 12 residues. CDR3 protein: CASSTGTGELFF. The CDR3 bases are TGTGCCAGCAGTACAGGGACCGGGGAGCTGTTTTTT.

The chain combines TRBV3-1 with TRBJ2-3, with TRBD2 identical over 12 bases. The CDR3 is 17 residues long. Germline V gene data show CDR1 as LGHDT and CDR2 as YNNKEL (reference sequence). V lost 1 base to trimming and J lost 0 bases; unmatched junction nucleotides: 2. The CDR3: CASSQGTSGVSTDTQYF. The CDR3 DNA follows: TGTGCCAGCAGCCAAGGGACTAGCGGGGTGAGCACAGATACGCAGTATTTT.

Regarding this clonotype: A single base separates this from a much larger clone, so it may be a read error. This sequence joins TRBV7-9 and TRBJ2-5; 12 bases are a match to TRBD2. V was clipped by 2 bases and J by 11 bases; unmatched bases: 12. CDR1 and CDR2 from the germline V gene are SEHNR and FQNEAQ (reference sequence). The CDR3 sequence is 16 residues long. The CDR3 nucleotides read TGTGCCAGCAGCTTACGGGCTAGCGGGAGGGGAAATGAGCAGTACTTC. Its translation is CASSLRASGRGNEQYF.

Turning to this clonotype: One junction end disagrees with the germline gene, perhaps due to a read error. The rearrangement uses TRBV4-1 and TRBJ1-6; D not resolved. CDR3 length equals 15 residues. Germline V gene data show CDR1 as MGHRA and CDR2 as YSYEKL. The CDR3 is CASSQPGWGNSPLHF. The CDR3 DNA reads as TGCGCCAGCAGCCAACCCGGCTGGGGTAATTCACCCCTTCACTTT.

The chain links TRBV20-1 to TRBJ2-7; unclear D gene. CDR1 is DFQATT and CDR2 is SNEGSKA in the germline V gene (reference sequence). V lost 2 bases and J 5 bases, leaving 7 bases between the germline ends. The CDR3 totals 11 residues. The CDR3 nucleotides read TGCAGTGCTAGATTCCGGGACGAGCAGTACTTC. Its protein product is CSARFRDEQYF.

Here the CDR3 reads CASSLSNGPGETQYF. CDR3 DNA sequence: TGTGCCAGCAGCTTAAGTAATGGGCCTGGAGAGACCCAGTACTTC. This rearrangement joins TRBV7-7 to TRBJ2-5; no clear D gene. CDR1 SSHAT and CDR2 FNYEAQ come from the germline V gene (reference sequence). CDR3 length equals 15 residues. With 2 bases removed from V and 4 bases from J, the gap between germline ends came to 14 bases.

The J gene is TRBJ1-2, the V gene TRBV25-1, with D perhaps matching TRBD1 (5 bases). Trimming removed 2 bases at V and 4 bases at J, with 11 bases between. The length of the CDR3 is 14 residues. Per germline, CDR1 MGHDK and CDR2 SYGVNS. This chain's CDR3 is CASSEVGQGYGYTF. CDR3 coding DNA: TGTGCCAGCAGTGAAGTCGGGCAGGGCTATGGCTACACCTTC.

This clonotype was observed at least ten times. The gene calls are TRBV29-1 and TRBJ2-7; D not resolved. Germline V gene sequence: CDR1 SQVTM, CDR2 ANQGSEA. V was clipped by 1 base and J by 6 bases, with 16 bases between them. The CDR3 contains 14 residues. In nucleotides, the CDR3 is TGCAGCGTTGAAGGGTTGCGCCTGGGAATCGAGCAGTACTTC. As protein: CSVEGLRLGIEQYF.

There are a few counts of this clonotype. V gene TRBV7-2 combines with J gene TRBJ2-3, with TRBD2 matching over 7 bases. There are 14 residues in the CDR3. The J segment lost 6 bases and the V segment lost 8 bases, leaving 11 bases of the junction unmatched. The V gene's germline CDR1 is SGHTA and CDR2 FQGNSA. The CDR3 spells CASVIFGGGDTQYF. The CDR3 DNA reads TGTGCCAGCGTAATCTTTGGGGGAGGGGATACGCAGTATTTT.